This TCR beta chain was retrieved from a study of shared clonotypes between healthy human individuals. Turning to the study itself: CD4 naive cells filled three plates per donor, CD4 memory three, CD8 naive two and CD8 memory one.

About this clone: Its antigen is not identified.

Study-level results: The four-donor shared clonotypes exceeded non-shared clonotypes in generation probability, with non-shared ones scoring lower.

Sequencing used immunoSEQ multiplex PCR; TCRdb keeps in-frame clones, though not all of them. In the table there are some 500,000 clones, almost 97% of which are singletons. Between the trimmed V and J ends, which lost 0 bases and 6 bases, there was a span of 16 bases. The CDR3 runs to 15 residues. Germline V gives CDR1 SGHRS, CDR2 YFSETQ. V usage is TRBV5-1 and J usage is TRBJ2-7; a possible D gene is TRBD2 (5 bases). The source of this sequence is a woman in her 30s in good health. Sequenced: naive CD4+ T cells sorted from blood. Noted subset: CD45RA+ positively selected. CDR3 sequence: CASSLVAGREFEQYF. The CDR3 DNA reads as TGCGCCAGCAGCTTGGTGGCTGGGAGAGAGTTCGAGCAGTACTTC.